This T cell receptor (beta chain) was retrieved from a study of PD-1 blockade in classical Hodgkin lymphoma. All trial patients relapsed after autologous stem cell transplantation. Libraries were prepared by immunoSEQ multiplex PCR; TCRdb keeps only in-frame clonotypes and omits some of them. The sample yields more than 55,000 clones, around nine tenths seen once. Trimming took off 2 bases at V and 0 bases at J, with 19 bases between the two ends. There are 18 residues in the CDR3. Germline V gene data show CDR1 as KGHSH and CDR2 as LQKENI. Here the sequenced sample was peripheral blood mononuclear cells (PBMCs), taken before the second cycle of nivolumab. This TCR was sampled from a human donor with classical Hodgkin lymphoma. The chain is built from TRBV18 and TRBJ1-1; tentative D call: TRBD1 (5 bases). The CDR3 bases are TGTGCCAGCTCACCAGAACCACACAAACAGGCCATGAACACTGAAGCTTTCTTT. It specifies CASSPEPHKQAMNTEAFF.